Given below is one T cell receptor beta chain in context. What it recognizes is unknown. The data were taken from a study of lymphopenia after photon versus proton radiotherapy. Study results and limitations: Photon-treated patients lost naive T cells and TCR diversity; proton-treated stayed stable. Post-nadir TCR diversity decline inversely tracked overall survival among those who died. Survival link was tested only in deceased patients; proton benefit remains a possibility. Post-nadir diversity loss with photons came from oligoclonal expansion, particularly CD8+ Temra cells.

Clones were read by immunoSEQ multiplex PCR, and TCRdb kept only the in-frame ones, dropping some. In the table there are 60,000 to 75,000 clones, approximately 86% of which are singletons. The length of the CDR3 is 14 residues. With 2 bases removed from V and 1 base from J, the gap between germline ends came to 7 bases. CDR1 SGHRS and CDR2 YFSETQ come from the germline V gene. The starting material was peripheral blood, obtained from a patient treated with photon-based radiotherapy. The rearrangement uses TRBV5-1 and TRBJ2-1, with D hard to call. The source of this sequence is a man in his forties or fifties with gastric cancer. The CDR3 region is CASSLADSYNEQFF. The DNA for the CDR3 is TGCGCCAGCAGCTTAGCAGATTCCTACAATGAGCAGTTCTTC.